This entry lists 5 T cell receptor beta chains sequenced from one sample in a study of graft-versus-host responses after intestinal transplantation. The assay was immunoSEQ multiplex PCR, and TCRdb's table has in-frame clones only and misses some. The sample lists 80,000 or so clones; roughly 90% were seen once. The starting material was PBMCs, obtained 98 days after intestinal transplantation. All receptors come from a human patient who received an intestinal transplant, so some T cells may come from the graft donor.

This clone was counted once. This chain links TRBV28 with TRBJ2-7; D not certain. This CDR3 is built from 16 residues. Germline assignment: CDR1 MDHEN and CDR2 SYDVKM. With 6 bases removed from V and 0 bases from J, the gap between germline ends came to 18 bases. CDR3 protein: CASRGIVLPGSYEQYF. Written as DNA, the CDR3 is TGTGCCAGCAGGGGGATAGTCCTACCGGGCTCCTACGAGCAGTACTTC. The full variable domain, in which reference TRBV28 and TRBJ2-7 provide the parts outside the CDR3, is DVKVTQSSRYLVKRTGEKVFLECVQDMDHENMFWYRQDPGLGLRLIYFSYDVKMKEKGDIPEGYSVSREKKERFSLILESASTNQTSMYLCASRGIVLPGSYEQYFGPGTRLTVT.

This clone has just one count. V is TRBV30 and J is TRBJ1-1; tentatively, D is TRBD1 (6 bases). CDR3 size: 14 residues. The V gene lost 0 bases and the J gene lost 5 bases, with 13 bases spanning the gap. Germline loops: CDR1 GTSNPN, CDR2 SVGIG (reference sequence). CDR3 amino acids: CAWSVMGRGTEAFF. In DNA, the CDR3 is TGTGCCTGGAGTGTAATGGGCAGGGGAACTGAAGCTTTCTTT.

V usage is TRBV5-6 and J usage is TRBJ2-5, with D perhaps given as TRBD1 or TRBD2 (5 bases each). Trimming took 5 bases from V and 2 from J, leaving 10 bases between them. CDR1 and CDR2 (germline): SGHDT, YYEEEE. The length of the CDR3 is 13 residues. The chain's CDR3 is CASRGTLQETQYF. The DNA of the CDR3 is TGTGCCAGCAGAGGGACGTTACAAGAGACCCAGTACTTC.

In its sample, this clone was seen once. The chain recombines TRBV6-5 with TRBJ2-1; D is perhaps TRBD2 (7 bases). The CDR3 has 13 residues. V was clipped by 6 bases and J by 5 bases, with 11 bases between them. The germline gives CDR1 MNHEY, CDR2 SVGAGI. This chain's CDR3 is CASRQGGDNEQFF. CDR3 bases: TGTGCCAGCAGACAGGGAGGGGACAATGAGCAGTTCTTC.

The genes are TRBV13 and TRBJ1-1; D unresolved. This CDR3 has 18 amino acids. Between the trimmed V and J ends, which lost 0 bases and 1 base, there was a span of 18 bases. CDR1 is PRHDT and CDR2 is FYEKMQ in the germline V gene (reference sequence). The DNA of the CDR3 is TGTGCCAGCAGCTTAGGGGAAATGGGGTGGTCAGCGAACACTGAAGCTTTCTTT. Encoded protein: CASSLGEMGWSANTEAFF. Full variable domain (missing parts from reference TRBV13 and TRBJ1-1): AAGVIQSPRHLIKEKRETATLKCYPIPRHDTVYWYQQGPGQDPQFLISFYEKMQSDKGSIPDRFSAQQFSDYHSELNMSSLELGDSALYFCASSLGEMGWSANTEAFFGQGTRLTVV.